This record covers a single TCR beta chain. What it binds is not known. The sample originates from a study of immune cell composition in non-small cell lung cancer. Points from the study as a whole: Dominant in vivo tumour-associated clones were not shown to share tumour-reactive sequences.

Normal lung sampling was at least 3 cm from the tumour, as distant as possible. Sequencing was performed with immunoSEQ multiplex PCR; in TCRdb, only in-frame clones are kept and a portion is missing. The sample yields about 3,100 clones, 75% to 80% seen once. Sequenced: non-adjacent lung tissue. The receptor was isolated from a human donor with non-small cell lung cancer. The donor label of this sample is uncertain.

The DNA of the CDR3 is TGTGCCAGCAAGAAACAGACTAACTATGGCTACACCTTC. As protein: CASKKQTNYGYTF. V usage is TRBV28 and J usage is TRBJ1-2, with D hard to call. Germline assignment: CDR1 MDHEN and CDR2 SYDVKM. The CDR3 is made up of 13 amino acids. Trimming removed 7 bases from V and 0 bases from J, with 9 bases in between.